This entry concerns a single T cell receptor beta chain. Deletions cut 3 bases from V and 7 bases from J, with 12 bases between. The germline V gene encodes CDR1 MGHRA and CDR2 YSYEKL. The CDR3 is 13 residues long. These data originate in a study of T cell responses to AZD1222 COVID-19 vaccine. Here immunoSEQ multiplex PCR was the method, and the copy in TCRdb shows in-frame clones only, minus some. The table shows around 140,000 clones, with approximately 92% occurring only once. The origin of this receptor is an adult who received the AZD1222 COVID-19 vaccine. The rearrangement uses TRBV4-1 and TRBJ1-2; D gene unclear. Sequenced material: peripheral blood, taken 28 days after the second AZD1222 dose. This CDR3 reads CASSQTHRGGYTF. CDR3 sequence (DNA): TGCGCCAGCAGCCAGACCCACCGGGGTGGCTACACCTTC.